Here is one T cell receptor (beta chain) with its context. What it binds is not known. The entry originates in a study of cytomegalovirus exposure and HLA in healthy donors. The overall study: Samples from HLA-typed donors yielded around 85 million unique TCRs in an early data release.

In the PCR, 60 Vbeta and 13 Jbeta primers were used. Measured with immunoSEQ multiplex PCR; TCRdb has only the in-frame clones, and not every one. The table shows 120,000 to 150,000 clones, with almost 80% occurring only once. V was shortened by 5 bases and J by 1 base, with 11 bases between the two germline ends. CDR1 is LGHNA, CDR2 YSLEER, per germline. The CDR3 is 14 residues long. Study-wide points: Being productive about 87% or about 30% of the time was typical of most TCR beta V segments in an earlier analysis. Using the classifier, cytomegalovirus status was reportedly diagnosed with high specificity and sensitivity. DRB1 showed the most TCR associations and HLA-C the fewest in a later analysis, as rates varied by HLA locus.

Input material: PBMCs. The clonotype comes from a man aged 18 to 35 in good health and CMV-seronegative. This rearrangement joins TRBV4-3 to TRBJ1-1; TRBD1 might be the D (6 bases). The CDR3 reads CASSFRGWNTEAFF. The CDR3 DNA is TGCGCCAGCAGCTTCAGGGGCTGGAACACTGAAGCTTTCTTT.